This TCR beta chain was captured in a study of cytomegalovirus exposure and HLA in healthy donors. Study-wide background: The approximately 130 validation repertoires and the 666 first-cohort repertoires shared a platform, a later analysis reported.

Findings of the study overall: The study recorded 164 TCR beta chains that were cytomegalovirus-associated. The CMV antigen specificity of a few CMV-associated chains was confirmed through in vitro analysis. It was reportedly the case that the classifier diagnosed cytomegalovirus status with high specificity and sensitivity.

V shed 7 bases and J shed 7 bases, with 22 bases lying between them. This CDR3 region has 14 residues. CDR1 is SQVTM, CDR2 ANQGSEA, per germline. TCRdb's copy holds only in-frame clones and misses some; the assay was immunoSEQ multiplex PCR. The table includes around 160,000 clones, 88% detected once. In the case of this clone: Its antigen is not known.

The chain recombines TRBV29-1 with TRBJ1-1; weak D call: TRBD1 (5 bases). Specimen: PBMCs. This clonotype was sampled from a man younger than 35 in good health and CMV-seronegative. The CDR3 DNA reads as TGCAGCGCCGATACCGACCCCAACAGGCTTGAAGCTTTCTTT. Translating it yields CSADTDPNRLEAFF.